Below, 7 T cell receptor beta chains from the same sample are listed, as sequenced in a study of T cells after yellow fever vaccination. One entry per CDR3 protein, called by TCRdb with MiXCR from the 5' RACE reads. This repertoire shows about 360,000 distinct CDR3 sequences, around 6.4% found once; its top ten account for about 15%. The source was PBMCs, collected 5 days after the yellow fever booster vaccination. The receptors were gathered from a man aged 25 to 45 who received the YFV17D yellow fever vaccine.

The chain recombines TRBV9 with TRBJ2-7; possibly TRBD1 or TRBD2 for D (5 bases each). The CDR3 spans 15 residues. V was trimmed by 0 bases and J by 3 bases, leaving 13 bases between them. Germline values: CDR1 SGDLS, CDR2 YYNGEE. CDR3: CASSVGGTEIYEQYF. For the CDR3, the DNA is TGTGCCAGCAGCGTAGGGGGGACCGAGATCTACGAGCAGTACTTC.

This chain connects TRBV19 to TRBJ1-1, with a possible D match to TRBD1 (5 bases). Trimming stripped 3 bases from V and 9 bases from J, with 17 bases between. The CDR3 is made up of 14 amino acids. Germline CDR1 reads LNHDA; CDR2 reads SQIVND (reference sequence). The CDR3 DNA follows: TGTGCCAGTAGTATTTTTCGGGGCGACGATAAAGCTTTCTTT. It codes for CASSIFRGDDKAFF. The full variable domain, its missing parts supplied by reference TRBV19 and TRBJ1-1, is DGGITQSPKYLFRKEGQNVTLSCEQNLNHDAMYWYRQDPGQGLRLIYYSQIVNDFQKGDIAEGYSVSREKKESFPLTVTSAQKNPTAFYLCASSIFRGDDKAFFGQGTRLTVV.

The chain couples TRBV6-1 to TRBJ1-3; D unclear. The CDR3 consists of 14 residues. Germline CDR1 and CDR2: MNHNS and SASEGT. Between the trimmed V and J ends, which lost 6 bases and 4 bases, there was a span of 13 bases. In DNA form, the CDR3 reads TGTGCCAGCAGAGTCTCCCGGGTCGGAAACACCATATATTTT. It codes for CASRVSRVGNTIYF.

The rearrangement uses TRBV12-3 or TRBV12-4 and TRBJ1-2; TRBD1 might be the D (6 bases). Trimming cost V 7 bases and J 3 bases, with 18 bases left between them. This CDR3 has 15 amino acids. The CDR3 DNA follows: TGTGCCAGCACCCTAGGGGGAGGGGTGGACTATGGCTACACCTTC. Encoded protein: CASTLGGGVDYGYTF.

The chain has TRBV4-3 and TRBJ1-2; possible D gene TRBD1, 6 bases. The CDR3 is made up of 17 amino acids. Germline CDR1 is LGHNA and CDR2 is YSLEER. The V and J ends lost 1 base and 4 bases respectively, with 19 bases between them. This chain's CDR3 is CASSQAGGSSRGYGYTF. DNA for the CDR3: TGCGCCAGCAGCCAAGCGGGGGGCTCGTCACGGGGCTATGGCTACACCTTC.

This clonotype was seen only a few times. The V call is TRBV20-1, the J call TRBJ2-5, with TRBD1 identical over 9 bases. The germline CDR1 and CDR2 sequences are DFQATT and SNEGSKA (reference sequence). Trimming cost V 2 bases and J 5 bases; bases outside gene matches: 18. The CDR3 is 18 residues long. CDR3 in DNA: TGCAGTGCTAGATCAGACTTCCGGGACAGGGCCCTCGAGGAGACCCAGTACTTC. Its protein is CSARSDFRDRALEETQYF.

This clonotype was counted a few times. The J gene is TRBJ2-7, the V gene TRBV19; TRBD2 might be the D (6 bases). Germline loops: CDR1 LNHDA, CDR2 SQIVND (reference sequence). The V gene lost 6 bases and the J gene lost 6 bases, with 12 bases spanning the gap. This CDR3 comprises 12 residues. CDR3 DNA: TGTGCCAGTAGCCGACTAGTCGGCGAGCAGTACTTC. It yields the protein CASSRLVGEQYF.